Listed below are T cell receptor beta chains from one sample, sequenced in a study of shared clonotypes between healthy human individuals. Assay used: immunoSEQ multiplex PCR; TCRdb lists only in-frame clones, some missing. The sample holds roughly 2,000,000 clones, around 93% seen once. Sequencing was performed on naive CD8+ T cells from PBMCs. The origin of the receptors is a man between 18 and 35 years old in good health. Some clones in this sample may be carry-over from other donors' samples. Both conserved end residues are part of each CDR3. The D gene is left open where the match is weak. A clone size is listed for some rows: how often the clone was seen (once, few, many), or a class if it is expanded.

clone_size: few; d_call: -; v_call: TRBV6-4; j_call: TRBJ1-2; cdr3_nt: TGTGCCAGCAGTGCGGCAATAGGGCGCGGAGGCTACACCTTC; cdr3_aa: CASSAAIGRGGYTF
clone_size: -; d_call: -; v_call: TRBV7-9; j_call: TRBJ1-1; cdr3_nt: TGTGCCAGCAGCTCCTCCTTGAACACTGAAGCTTTCTTT; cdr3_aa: CASSSSLNTEAFF
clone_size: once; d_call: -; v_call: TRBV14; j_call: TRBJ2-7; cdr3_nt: TGTGCCAGCAGCCAAGATCGTTTTAGTTGGGAGCAGTACTTC; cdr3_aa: CASSQDRFSWEQYF
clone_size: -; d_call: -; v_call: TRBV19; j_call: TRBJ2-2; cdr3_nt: TGTGCCAGTAGTATAGCGGGAAGAACCGGGGAGCTGTTTTTT; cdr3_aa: CASSIAGRTGELFF
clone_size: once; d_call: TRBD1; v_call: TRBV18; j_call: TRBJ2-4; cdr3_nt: TGTGCCAGCTCACTAGGGGGCGTGGAGCTAGCCAAAAACATTCAGTACTTC; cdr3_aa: CASSLGGVELAKNIQYF
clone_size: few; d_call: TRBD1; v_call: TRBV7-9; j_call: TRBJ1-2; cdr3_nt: TGTGCCAGCAGCTCGGGACAGGCTAACTATGGCTACACCTTC; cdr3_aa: CASSSGQANYGYTF
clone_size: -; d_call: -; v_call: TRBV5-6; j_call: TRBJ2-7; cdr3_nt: TGTGCCAGCAGCTTGGAAGTCACAAGACCGTACGAGCAGTACTTC; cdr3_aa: CASSLEVTRPYEQYF
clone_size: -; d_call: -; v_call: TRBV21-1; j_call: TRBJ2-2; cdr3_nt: TGTGCCAGCAGCAATCTATGGACCGGGGAGCTGTTTTTT; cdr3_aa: CASSNLWTGELFF
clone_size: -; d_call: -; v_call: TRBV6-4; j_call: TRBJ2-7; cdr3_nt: TGTGCCAGCAGTGACTCAGGGGGGGCGCCTCCTCGCTACGAGCAGTACTTC; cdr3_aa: CASSDSGGAPPRYEQYF
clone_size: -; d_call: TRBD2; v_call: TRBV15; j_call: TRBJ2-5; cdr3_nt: TGTACGGTTAGCGGGAGAGAACAAGAGACCCAGTACTTC; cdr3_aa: CTVSGREQETQYF
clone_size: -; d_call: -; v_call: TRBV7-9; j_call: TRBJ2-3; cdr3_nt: TGTGCCAGCAGCCTCGGGGCAGGCGCAGATACGCAGTATTTT; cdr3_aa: CASSLGAGADTQYF
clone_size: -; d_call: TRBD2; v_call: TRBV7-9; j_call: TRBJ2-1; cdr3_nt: TGTGCCAGCAGCTTAGGACTAGCGGGAGAATATGAGCAGTTCTTC; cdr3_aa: CASSLGLAGEYEQFF
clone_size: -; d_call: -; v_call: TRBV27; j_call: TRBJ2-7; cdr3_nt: TGTGCCAGCAGCCAATTAAACGGGGTCTACTCCTACGAGCAGTACTTC; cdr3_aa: CASSQLNGVYSYEQYF
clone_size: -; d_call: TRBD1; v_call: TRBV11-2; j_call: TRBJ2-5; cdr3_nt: TGTGCCAGCAGCTACCTCAGGAAGGGGGCCGGGGAGACCCAGTACTTC; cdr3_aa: CASSYLRKGAGETQYF
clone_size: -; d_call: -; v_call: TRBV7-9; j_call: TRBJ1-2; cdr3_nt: TGTGCCAGCAGCATTGACGGTGGCTACACCTTC; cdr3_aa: CASSIDGGYTF
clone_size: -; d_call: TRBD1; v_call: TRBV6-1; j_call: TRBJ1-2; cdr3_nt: TGTGCCAGCGTAGGGACAGGGAGCTTTTATGGCTACACCTTC; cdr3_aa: CASVGTGSFYGYTF
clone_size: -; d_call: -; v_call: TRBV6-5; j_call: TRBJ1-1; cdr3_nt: TGTGCCAGCAGTTACTTAAGGGGCTTGGAAGCTTTCTTT; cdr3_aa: CASSYLRGLEAFF
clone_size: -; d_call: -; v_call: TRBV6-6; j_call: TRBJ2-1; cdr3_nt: TGTGCCAGCAGCCACATCAGCGTCCAGACCTACAATGAGCAGTTCTTC; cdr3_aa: CASSHISVQTYNEQFF
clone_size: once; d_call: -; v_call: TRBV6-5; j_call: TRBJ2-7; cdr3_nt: TGTGCCAGCAGTACAGGAAGGGGCTACGAGCAGTACTTC; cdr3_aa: CASSTGRGYEQYF
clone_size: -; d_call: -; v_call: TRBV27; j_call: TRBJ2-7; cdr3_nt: TGTGCCAGCATGGAGTTTGGGCGGGAGTACTTC; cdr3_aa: CASMEFGREYF
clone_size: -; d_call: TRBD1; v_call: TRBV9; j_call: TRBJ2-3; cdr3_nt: TGTGCCAGCAGCGTACGGGGACAGGGGGCAGTTGGGCAGTATTTT; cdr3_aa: CASSVRGQGAVGQYF
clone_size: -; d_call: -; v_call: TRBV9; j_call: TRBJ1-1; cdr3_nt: TGTGCCAGCAGCGTAGGGCCAACACCGAACACTGAAGCTTTCTTT; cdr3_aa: CASSVGPTPNTEAFF
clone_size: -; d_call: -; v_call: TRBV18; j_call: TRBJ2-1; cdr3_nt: TGTGCCAGCTCCTCGGATTACGGAGAGGGCAATGAGCAGTTCTTC; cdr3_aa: CASSSDYGEGNEQFF
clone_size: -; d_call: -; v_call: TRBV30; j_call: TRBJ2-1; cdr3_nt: TGTGCCTGGAGTCCCAGGAATCCCTACAATGAGCAGTTCTTC; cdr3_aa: CAWSPRNPYNEQFF
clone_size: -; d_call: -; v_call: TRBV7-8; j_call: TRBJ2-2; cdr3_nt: TGTGCCAGCAGCTTATTCCGGGACACCGACACCGGGGAGCTGTTTTTT; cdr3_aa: CASSLFRDTDTGELFF
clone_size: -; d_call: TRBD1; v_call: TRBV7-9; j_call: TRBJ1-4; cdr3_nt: TGTGCCAGCAGCTTCCCGACAGGGAAGGTTGCAACTAATGAAAAACTGTTTTTT; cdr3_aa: CASSFPTGKVATNEKLFF
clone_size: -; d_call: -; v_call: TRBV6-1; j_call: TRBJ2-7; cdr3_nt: TGTGCCACCCGAACCGCCTCCTACGAGCAGTACTTC; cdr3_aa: CATRTASYEQYF
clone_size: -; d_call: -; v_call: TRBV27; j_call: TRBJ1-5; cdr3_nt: TGTGCCAGCAGTTTATTTTACGACCCCAATCAGCCCCAGCATTTT; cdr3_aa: CASSLFYDPNQPQHF
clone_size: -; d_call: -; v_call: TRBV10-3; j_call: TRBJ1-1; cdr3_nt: TGTGCCATCAGTGAGTCGAACAAGGGCGCTTTCTTT; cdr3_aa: CAISESNKGAFF
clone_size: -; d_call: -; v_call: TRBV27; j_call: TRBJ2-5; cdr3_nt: TGTGCCAGCAGTCGAACCGCCGGGGGAGGGACCCAGTACTTC; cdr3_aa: CASSRTAGGGTQYF
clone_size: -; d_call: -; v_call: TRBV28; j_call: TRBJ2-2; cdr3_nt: TGTGCCAGCAGCCCCTTGAGGAGGGCCGGGGAGCTGTTTTTT; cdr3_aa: CASSPLRRAGELFF
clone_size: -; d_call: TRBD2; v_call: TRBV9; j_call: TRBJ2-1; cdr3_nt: TGTGCCAGCAGCGTTCGGACTAGCGGGAACAATGAGCAGTTCTTC; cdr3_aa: CASSVRTSGNNEQFF
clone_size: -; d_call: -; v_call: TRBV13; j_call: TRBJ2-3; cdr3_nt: TGTGCCAGCAGCTTAGGATTGAGGCAGATTCTCACAGATACGCAGTATTTT; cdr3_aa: CASSLGLRQILTDTQYF
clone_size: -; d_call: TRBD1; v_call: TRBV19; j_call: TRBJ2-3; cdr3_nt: TGTGCCAGTAGTATAGGGACAGGGGACCTCACAGATACGCAGTATTTT; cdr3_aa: CASSIGTGDLTDTQYF